The 18 T cell receptor beta chains reported below all come from one sample, sequenced in a study of blood T cell repertoires in COVID-19. The assay was immunoSEQ multiplex PCR, and TCRdb's table has in-frame clones only and misses some. The table shows 250,000 to 350,000 clones, with around 91% occurring only once. Material: PBMCs or T cells enriched from blood (not recorded which). These receptors all stem from a young woman with acute COVID-19.

The J gene is TRBJ2-1, the V gene TRBV9, with D maybe TRBD1 (6 bases). V shed 3 bases and J shed 7 bases, with 23 bases lying between them. The CDR3 extends over 17 amino acids. Germline V CDR1 and CDR2: SGDLS, YYNGEE. The CDR3 is CASSAQAGQPYFNEQFF. Here the CDR3 DNA reads TGTGCCAGCAGCGCACAAGCCGGACAGCCCTATTTTAATGAGCAGTTCTTC.

The gene calls are TRBV29-1 and TRBJ1-2; 10 bases line up with TRBD1. V lost 6 bases and J lost 2; bases outside the gene matches: 3. The CDR3 has 13 amino acids. Germline lookup yields CDR1 SQVTM and CDR2 ANQGSEA. The CDR3 nucleotides read TGCAGCGTCCGGACAGGGGGGAACTATGGCTACACCTTC. Residues: CSVRTGGNYGYTF. Together with reference TRBV29-1 and TRBJ1-2, the CDR3 gives the full variable domain: SAVISQKPSRDICQRGTSLTIQCQVDSQVTMMFWYRQQPGQSLTLIATANQGSEATYESGFVIDKFPISRPNLTFSTLTVSNMSPEDSSIYLCSVRTGGNYGYTFGSGTRLTVV.

The chain joins TRBV24-1 to TRBJ2-7; tentatively, D is TRBD1 (6 bases). The length of the CDR3 is 15 residues. V lost 3 bases and J 4 bases, leaving 15 bases between the germline ends. Germline loops: CDR1 KGHDR, CDR2 SFDVKD. CDR3 in amino acids: CATSDEAGAEYEQYF. The CDR3 DNA reads TGTGCCACCAGTGATGAGGCAGGGGCGGAATACGAGCAGTACTTC.

Note on this clone: The sample has other DNA sequences that encode this CDR3 too. The rearrangement uses TRBV6-1 and TRBJ1-5, with D possibly being TRBD1 (5 bases). Looked up from germline, CDR1 is MNHNS and CDR2 is SASEGT. The V gene lost 1 base and the J gene lost 7 bases, with 8 bases spanning the gap. The CDR3 loop spans 13 amino acids. CDR3 amino acids: CASSEEGNQPQHF. As DNA, the CDR3 is TGTGCCAGCAGTGAAGAGGGGAACCAGCCCCAGCATTTT.

This rearrangement joins TRBV6-5 to TRBJ2-7, with TRBD2 matching over 11 bases. With V trimmed by 5 bases and J by 4 bases, 7 bases remained unmatched. CDR3 length equals 15 residues. Germline loops: CDR1 MNHEY, CDR2 SVGAGI. The CDR3 sequence is CASSPGTSGNYEQYF. In DNA form, the CDR3 reads TGTGCCAGCAGTCCCGGGACTAGCGGTAATTACGAGCAGTACTTC.

This clone occurred once. The J gene is TRBJ1-5, the V gene TRBV6-2 or TRBV6-3; maybe TRBD1 (6 bases). Germline CDR1 and CDR2: MNHEY and SVGEGT. There are 15 residues in the CDR3. With 2 bases removed from V and 1 base from J, the gap between germline ends came to 9 bases. CDR3 nucleotide sequence: TGTGCCAGCAGTTACCAGGGACAAAGCAATCAGCCCCAGCATTTT. This codes for CASSYQGQSNQPQHF.

J is TRBJ2-7 and V is TRBV7-9; 10 bases line up with TRBD1. This CDR3 is built from 16 residues. Germline V lookup: CDR1 SEHNR, CDR2 FQNEAQ (reference sequence). J lost 6 bases, V lost 1 base, and 9 bases had no gene match. CDR3 loop: CASSLGAGTGAVEQYF. DNA for the CDR3: TGTGCCAGCAGCTTAGGGGCCGGGACAGGGGCGGTCGAGCAGTACTTC.

J is TRBJ1-2 and V is TRBV30, with D maybe TRBD1 (6 bases). Per the germline V gene, CDR1 is GTSNPN and CDR2 is SVGIG (reference sequence). The CDR3 has 15 residues. The V end lost 0 bases, the J end lost 4 bases, and 15 bases lay between the germline ends. The CDR3 bases are TGTGCCTGGAGTGTACGCGTCAGGGGTTTCTATGGCTACACCTTC. It specifies CAWSVRVRGFYGYTF.

This chain joins TRBV28 and TRBJ1-1, with D maybe TRBD1 (5 bases). The V and J ends lost 6 bases and 1 base respectively, with 12 bases between them. Germline V CDR1 and CDR2: MDHEN, SYDVKM. This CDR3 contains 14 residues. The CDR3 DNA is TGTGCCAGCAGCCCCGGGGGGAGGAACACTGAAGCTTTCTTT. Its translation is CASSPGGRNTEAFF.

V is TRBV28 and J is TRBJ1-2; a weak D match, TRBD1 (5 bases). This CDR3 is built from 14 residues. CDR1 is MDHEN, CDR2 SYDVKM, per germline. The V gene lost 2 bases and the J gene lost 4 bases, with 11 bases spanning the gap. The CDR3 region is CASSLDRGLYGYTF. For the CDR3, the DNA is TGTGCCAGCAGTTTAGACCGGGGACTCTATGGCTACACCTTC.

Written as DNA, the CDR3 is TGTGCCAGCAGTTTGTGGCAGGGGGCTATAGGGACCTTC. It yields the protein CASSLWQGAIGTF. V is TRBV28 and J is TRBJ1-2; 8 nucleotides agree with TRBD1. CDR3 length equals 13 residues. CDR1 MDHEN and CDR2 SYDVKM come from the germline V gene. V was clipped by 3 bases and J by 14 bases; unmatched bases: 11.

The V call is TRBV24-1, the J call TRBJ1-2; 10 nucleotides match TRBD1. CDR3 size: 13 residues. Unmatched junction bases numbered 3, after V lost 4 bases and J lost 8 bases. Looked up from germline, CDR1 is KGHDR and CDR2 is SFDVKD. CDR3 in DNA: TGTGCCACCAGTGACCCGGACAGGGGGGGCTACACCTTC. Residues: CATSDPDRGGYTF.

This chain connects TRBV27 to TRBJ1-2, with 8 bases aligning to TRBD1. The ends lost 8 bases at V and 1 base at J; junction bases unmatched: 9. Germline CDR1 and CDR2: MNHEY and SMNVEV (reference sequence). The CDR3 length is 15 residues. The CDR3 protein is CASPGRGQFNYGYTF. CDR3 coding DNA: TGTGCCAGCCCGGGCAGGGGGCAGTTTAACTATGGCTACACCTTC.

The chain joins TRBV2 to TRBJ2-7, with 8 nucleotides matching TRBD2. V lost 4 bases, J lost 2 bases, and 13 bases stayed unmatched. The CDR3 is 17 amino acids. CDR1 is SNHLY and CDR2 is FYNNEI in the germline V gene. This chain's CDR3 is CASSVPRLGRGAYEQYF. The CDR3 DNA follows: TGTGCCAGCAGTGTCCCCCGCCTCGGGAGGGGGGCCTACGAGCAGTACTTC.

V and J are TRBV30 and TRBJ2-1; the match to TRBD2 covers 8 bases. Germline lookup yields CDR1 GTSNPN and CDR2 SVGIG (reference sequence). This CDR3 has 16 residues. Trimming at V came to 4 bases and at J to 6 bases, leaving 14 bases not matched to a gene. This chain's CDR3 is CAWTPAGTSLFNEQFF. In nucleotides, the CDR3 is TGTGCCTGGACCCCCGCCGGGACTAGTCTGTTCAATGAGCAGTTCTTC.

The genes are TRBV19 and TRBJ1-1; D is unresolved. The germline V gene has CDR1 LNHDA and CDR2 SQIVND (reference sequence). This CDR3 spans 11 amino acids. Between the trimmed V and J ends, which lost 8 bases and 4 bases, there was a span of 8 bases. The CDR3 loop is CASGPLTEAFF. The CDR3, as DNA: TGTGCCAGTGGGCCCCTCACTGAAGCTTTCTTT.

This rearrangement joins TRBV11-3 to TRBJ2-5, with 8 bases fitting TRBD2. Trimming at V came to 1 base and at J to 3 bases, leaving 4 bases not matched to a gene. This CDR3 comprises 15 residues. Germline CDR1 is SGHNT and CDR2 is YENEEA. The CDR3 loop is CASSLGTGGEETQYF. In DNA form, the CDR3 reads TGTGCCAGCAGCTTAGGAACGGGGGGGGAAGAGACCCAGTACTTC.

The chain recombines TRBV19 with TRBJ2-1, with TRBD2 identical over 10 bases. V was pared by 3 bases and J by 12 bases, with 8 bases of the junction left unmatched. CDR1 is LNHDA, CDR2 SQIVND, per germline (reference sequence). The CDR3 has 14 residues. The CDR3 DNA reads as TGTGCCAGTAGTATGCAAGGGACTAGCGCGACGCAGTTCTTC. Its translation is CASSMQGTSATQFF.